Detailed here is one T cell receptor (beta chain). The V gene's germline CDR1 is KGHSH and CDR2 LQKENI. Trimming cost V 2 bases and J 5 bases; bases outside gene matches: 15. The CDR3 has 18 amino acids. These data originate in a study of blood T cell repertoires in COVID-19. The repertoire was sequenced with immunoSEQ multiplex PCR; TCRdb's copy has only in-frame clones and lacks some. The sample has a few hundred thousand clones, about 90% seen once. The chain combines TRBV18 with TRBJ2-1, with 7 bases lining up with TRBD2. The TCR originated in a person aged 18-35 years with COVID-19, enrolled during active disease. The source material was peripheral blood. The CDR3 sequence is CASSPMGLKAGLNNEQFF. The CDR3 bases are TGTGCCAGCTCACCAATGGGACTAAAAGCGGGGCTTAACAATGAGCAGTTCTTC. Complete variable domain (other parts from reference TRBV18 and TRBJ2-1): NAGVMQNPRHLVRRRGQEARLRCSPMKGHSHVYWYRQLPEEGLKFMVYLQKENIIDESGMPKERFSAEFPKEGPSILRIQQVVRGDSAAYFCASSPMGLKAGLNNEQFFGPGTRLTVL.